This T cell receptor (beta chain) derives from a study of TIL therapy for anti-PD-1-resistant metastatic lung cancer. Across the whole study: Patients then received nivolumab; progressors got lymphodepletion, TIL and IL-2. Patients had a median age of about 55 years (range roughly 35-85). Most patients had lung adenocarcinoma. Overall study results and limits: The cohort had more treatment-naive, never-smoker and oncogene-addicted patients than typical.

Sequencing used immunoSEQ v3. Assay used: immunoSEQ multiplex PCR; TCRdb lists only in-frame clones, some missing. The data show tens of thousands of clones, 65% to 90% seen once. About this clone itself: Its antigen is as yet unknown.

Time point noted: pre-treatment sample, taken before nivolumab and TIL therapy. The germline V and J ends were trimmed by 4 bases and 7 bases, with 11 bases remaining between them. The CDR3 has 12 amino acids. Germline V gene sequence: CDR1 LGHDT, CDR2 YNNKEL (reference sequence). This sequence was found in a person between 25 and 79 years old with non-small cell lung cancer. Material: blood, obtained at baseline. The rearrangement uses TRBV3-1 (or the pseudogene TRBV3-2) and TRBJ2-7; D remains ambiguous. In DNA form, the CDR3 reads TGTGCCAGCAGCCTCACGAGCAGGGAGCAGTACTTC. This codes for CASSLTSREQYF.